This is a list of T cell receptor beta chains from one sample in a study of T cells expressing NK-cell markers. After re-calling the 5' RACE reads, TCRdb lists one entry per CDR3 protein, DNA absent. This sample contains roughly 160,000 distinct CDR3 sequences. The sequencing input was blood T cells: a sorted CD56 or NKG2C T cell subset, CD4+ or CD8+ T cells, or bulk PBMC T cells (not recorded which). The receptors stem from a woman between 18 and 70 years old in good health. Each CDR3 is given with its conserved first and last residue. The order of the fields is J gene, V gene, CDR3 protein.

J: TRBJ2-7; V: TRBV18; CDR3: CASSPPAFSYEQYF
J: TRBJ2-6; V: TRBV20-1; CDR3: CSARDATAVGANVLTF
J: TRBJ2-7; V: TRBV6-1; CDR3: CASSMGLSYEQYF
J: TRBJ2-2; V: TRBV28; CDR3: CASSPFTGELFF
J: TRBJ1-5; V: TRBV7-2; CDR3: CASSFAGNNQPQHF
J: TRBJ2-5; V: TRBV20-1; CDR3: CSAERSTQETQYF
J: TRBJ2-1; V: TRBV18; CDR3: CASSPQWGDYNEQFF
J: TRBJ1-5; V: TRBV2; CDR3: CASRGLGGQPQHF
J: TRBJ2-3; V: TRBV29-1; CDR3: CSVGGRTTDTQYF
J: TRBJ2-1; V: TRBV11-2; CDR3: CASSLILLAEGGNEQFF
J: TRBJ1-5; V: TRBV6-1; CDR3: CASTNRGSQPQHF
J: TRBJ1-1; V: TRBV20-1; CDR3: CSATDRRTMNTEAFF
J: TRBJ1-2; V: TRBV6-5; CDR3: CASSSPYRGTNYGYTF
J: TRBJ2-3; V: TRBV5-1; CDR3: CASSSGDPRGAQYF
J: TRBJ2-3; V: TRBV29-1; CDR3: CSVEIGTSGGWGDTQYF
J: TRBJ2-1; V: TRBV27; CDR3: CASAGLAGRNEQFF
J: TRBJ2-7; V: TRBV18; CDR3: CASSPPGLASSYEQYF
J: TRBJ2-2; V: TRBV5-1; CDR3: CASNPGLAGSGELFF
J: TRBJ2-5; V: TRBV15; CDR3: CATSEGGSLARETQYF
J: TRBJ1-6; V: TRBV20-1; CDR3: CSARDWTASYNSPLHF
J: TRBJ2-5; V: TRBV20-1; CDR3: CSAPTGGMGETQYF
J: TRBJ1-2; V: TRBV7-3; CDR3: CASSLTGNDGYTF
J: TRBJ1-1; V: TRBV12-3/TRBV12-4; CDR3: CASTSWQGTEAFF
J: TRBJ2-7; V: TRBV28; CDR3: CASSFGHGEQYF
J: TRBJ2-1; V: TRBV25-1; CDR3: CASSEIGVSYNEQFF
J: TRBJ2-5; V: TRBV7-2; CDR3: CASSVRTVQETQYF
J: TRBJ1-2; V: TRBV3-1; CDR3: CASSQADRFGYGYTF
J: TRBJ1-1; V: TRBV25-1; CDR3: CASSYDRHMNTEAFF
J: TRBJ2-3; V: TRBV5-1; CDR3: CASSLMAGYLTDTQYF